This T cell receptor beta chain derives from a study of T cells after posttransplantation cyclophosphamide. Study-level findings and limits: Recipient CMV seropositivity and CMV reactivation strongly tracked TRB clonality.

Treatment was busulfan-fludarabine conditioning, a marrow graft, and cyclophosphamide on days +3 and +4. The ends were cut back, 4 bases at V and 3 bases at J, with 17 bases in the middle. The CDR3 length is 15 residues. From germline, CDR1 is SGHTS and CDR2 YDEGEE. Comment on this clone: Antigen unknown.

Assay: immunoSEQ multiplex PCR; the TCRdb copy retains only in-frame clones and omits some. The sample has about 4,300 clones; 70% to 80% are singletons. This specimen was PBMCs, taken after allogeneic stem cell transplant with posttransplant cyclophosphamide. The V and J genes are TRBV5-8 and TRBJ2-7; tentative D call: TRBD2 (5 bases). The source is a male patient aged 40-50 years who received an allogeneic stem cell transplant from a related donor, was CMV-positive, and had acute and chronic GVHD. Some T cells may arise from the graft donor. CDR3 in amino acids: CASSPVVSVNYEQYF. The CDR3 bases are TGTGCCAGCAGCCCGGTGGTTAGCGTAAACTACGAGCAGTACTTC.